The following is a T cell receptor (beta chain) sequence with its context. The CDR3 consists of 12 residues. Trimming cost V 4 bases and J 12 bases, with 10 bases left between them. CDR1 LGHDT and CDR2 YNNKEL come from the germline V gene (reference sequence). The data were obtained in a study of blood T cell repertoires in COVID-19. As for the study in general: From T cells, B-cell-depleted T cells, or PBMCs came the material, which was cDNA or gDNA.

The repertoire was sequenced with immunoSEQ multiplex PCR; TCRdb's copy has only in-frame clones and lacks some. The sample consists of roughly 260,000 clones, approximately 83% of them appearing once. The sample comprised PBMCs or T cells enriched from blood (not recorded which). The clonotype originates from a woman between 50 and 59 years old who had recovered from COVID-19. J is TRBJ1-6 and V is TRBV3-1 (or the pseudogene TRBV3-2); D ambiguous. CDR3 DNA: TGTGCCAGCAGCCCCCCGCGGGGACCCCTCCACTTT. It translates to CASSPPRGPLHF.